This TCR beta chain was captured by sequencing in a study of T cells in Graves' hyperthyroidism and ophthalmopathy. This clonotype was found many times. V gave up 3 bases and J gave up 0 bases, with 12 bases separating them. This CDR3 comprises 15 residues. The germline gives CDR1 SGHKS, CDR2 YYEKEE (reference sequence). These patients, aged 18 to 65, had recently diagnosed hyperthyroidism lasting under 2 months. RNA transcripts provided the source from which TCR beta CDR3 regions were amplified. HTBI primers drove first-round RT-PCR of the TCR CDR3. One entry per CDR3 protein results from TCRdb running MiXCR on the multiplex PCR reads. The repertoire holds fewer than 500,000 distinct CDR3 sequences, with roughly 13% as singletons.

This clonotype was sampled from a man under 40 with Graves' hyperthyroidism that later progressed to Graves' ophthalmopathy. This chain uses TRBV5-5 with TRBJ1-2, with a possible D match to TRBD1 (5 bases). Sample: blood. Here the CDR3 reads CASSWGRVANYGYTF. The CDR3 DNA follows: TGTGCCAGCAGCTGGGGCAGGGTGGCTAACTATGGCTACACCTTC.